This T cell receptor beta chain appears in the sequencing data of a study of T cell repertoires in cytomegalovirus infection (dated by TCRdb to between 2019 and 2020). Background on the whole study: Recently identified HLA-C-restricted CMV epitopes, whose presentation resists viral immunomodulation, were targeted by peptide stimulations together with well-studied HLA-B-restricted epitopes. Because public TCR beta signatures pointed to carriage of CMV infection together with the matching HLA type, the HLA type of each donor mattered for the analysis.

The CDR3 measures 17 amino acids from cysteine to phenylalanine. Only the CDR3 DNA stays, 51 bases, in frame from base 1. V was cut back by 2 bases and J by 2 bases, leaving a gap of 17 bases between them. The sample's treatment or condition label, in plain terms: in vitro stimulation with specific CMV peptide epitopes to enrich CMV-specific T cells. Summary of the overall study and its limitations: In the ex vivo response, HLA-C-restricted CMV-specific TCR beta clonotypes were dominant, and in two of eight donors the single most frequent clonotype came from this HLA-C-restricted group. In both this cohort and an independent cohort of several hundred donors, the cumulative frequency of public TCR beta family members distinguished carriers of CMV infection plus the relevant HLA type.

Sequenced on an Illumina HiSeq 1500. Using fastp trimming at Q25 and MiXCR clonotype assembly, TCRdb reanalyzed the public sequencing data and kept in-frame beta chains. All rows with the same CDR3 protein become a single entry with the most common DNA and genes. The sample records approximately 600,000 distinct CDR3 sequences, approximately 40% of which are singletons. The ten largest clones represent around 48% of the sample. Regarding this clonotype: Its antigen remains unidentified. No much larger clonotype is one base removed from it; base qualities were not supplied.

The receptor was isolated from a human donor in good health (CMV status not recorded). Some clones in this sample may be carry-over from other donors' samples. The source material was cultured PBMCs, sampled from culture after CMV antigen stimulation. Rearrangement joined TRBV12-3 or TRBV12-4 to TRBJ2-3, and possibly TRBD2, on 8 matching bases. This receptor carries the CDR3 CASSLRGRTSPTDTQYF. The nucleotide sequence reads TGTGCCAGCAGTTTAAGGGGGCGGACTAGCCCCACAGATACGCAGTATTTT.